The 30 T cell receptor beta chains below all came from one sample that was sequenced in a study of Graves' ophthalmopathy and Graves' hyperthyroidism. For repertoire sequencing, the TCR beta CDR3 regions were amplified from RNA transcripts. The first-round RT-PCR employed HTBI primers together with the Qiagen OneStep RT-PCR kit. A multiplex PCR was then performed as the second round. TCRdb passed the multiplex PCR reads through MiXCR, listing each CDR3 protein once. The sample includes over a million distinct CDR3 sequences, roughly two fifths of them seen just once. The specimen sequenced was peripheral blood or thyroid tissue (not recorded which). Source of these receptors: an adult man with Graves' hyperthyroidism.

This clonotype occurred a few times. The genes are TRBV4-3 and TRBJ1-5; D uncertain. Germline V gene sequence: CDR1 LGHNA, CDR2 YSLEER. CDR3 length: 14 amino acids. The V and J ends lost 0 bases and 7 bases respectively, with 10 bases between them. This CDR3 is CASSQELGRQPQHF. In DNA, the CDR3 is TGCGCCAGCAGCCAAGAGTTGGGCCGCCAGCCCCAGCATTTT.

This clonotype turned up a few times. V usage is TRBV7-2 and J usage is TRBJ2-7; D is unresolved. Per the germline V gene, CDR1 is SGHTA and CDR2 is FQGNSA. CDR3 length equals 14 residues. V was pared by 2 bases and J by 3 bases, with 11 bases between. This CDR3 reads CASSLSVKGYEQYF. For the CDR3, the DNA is TGTGCCAGCAGCTTATCAGTAAAAGGCTACGAGCAGTACTTC.

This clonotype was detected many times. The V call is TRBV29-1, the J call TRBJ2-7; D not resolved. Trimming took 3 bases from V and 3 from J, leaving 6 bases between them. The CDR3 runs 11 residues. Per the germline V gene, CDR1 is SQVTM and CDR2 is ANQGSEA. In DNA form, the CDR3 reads TGCAGCGTTGACGAAAACTACGAGCAGTACTTC. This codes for CSVDENYEQYF.

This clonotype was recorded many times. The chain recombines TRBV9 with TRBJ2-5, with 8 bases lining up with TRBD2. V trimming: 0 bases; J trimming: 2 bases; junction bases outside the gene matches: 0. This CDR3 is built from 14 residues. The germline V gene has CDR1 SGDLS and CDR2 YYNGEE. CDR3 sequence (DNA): TGTGCCAGCAGCGTAGCTAGCGGGCAAGAGACCCAGTACTTC. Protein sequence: CASSVASGQETQYF.

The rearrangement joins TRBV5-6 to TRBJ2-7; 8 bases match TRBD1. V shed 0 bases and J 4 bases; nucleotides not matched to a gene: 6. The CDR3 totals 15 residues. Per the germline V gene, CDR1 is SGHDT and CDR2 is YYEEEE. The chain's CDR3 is CASSLVKQGAYEQYF. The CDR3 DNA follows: TGTGCCAGCAGCTTGGTTAAGCAGGGGGCTTACGAGCAGTACTTC.

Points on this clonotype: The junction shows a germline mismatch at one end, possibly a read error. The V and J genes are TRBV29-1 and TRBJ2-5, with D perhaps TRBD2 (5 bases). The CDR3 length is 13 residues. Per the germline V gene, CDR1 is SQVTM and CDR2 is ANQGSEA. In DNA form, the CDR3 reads TGCAACGTTGATAGTGGGGAGTCGGAGACCCAGTACTTC. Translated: CNVDSGESETQYF. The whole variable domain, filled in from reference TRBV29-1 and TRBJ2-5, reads SAVISQKPSRDICQRGTSLTIQCQVDSQVTMMFWYRQQPGQSLTLIATANQGSEATYESGFVIDKFPISRPNLTFSTLTVSNMSPEDSSIYLCNVDSGESETQYFGPGTRLLVL.

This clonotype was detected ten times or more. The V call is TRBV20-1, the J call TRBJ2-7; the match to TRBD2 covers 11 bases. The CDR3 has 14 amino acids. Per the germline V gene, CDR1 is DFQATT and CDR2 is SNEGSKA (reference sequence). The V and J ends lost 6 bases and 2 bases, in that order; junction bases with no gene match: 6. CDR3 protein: CSALTSGAPYEQYF. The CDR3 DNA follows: TGCAGTGCGCTGACTAGCGGGGCCCCCTACGAGCAGTACTTC.

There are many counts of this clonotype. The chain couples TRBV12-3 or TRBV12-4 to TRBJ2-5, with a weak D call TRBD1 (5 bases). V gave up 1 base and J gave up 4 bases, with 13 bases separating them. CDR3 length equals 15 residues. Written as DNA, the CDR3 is TGTGCCAGCAGTTTAGGACAGACCAAGGGAGAGACCCAGTACTTC. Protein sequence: CASSLGQTKGETQYF.

For the CDR3, the DNA is TGTGCCACCAGCAGAGATTCTGGGGCTGATTGTTGCCCAGGGTTCCGGGGCGCCTACGAGCAGTACTTC. This translates into CATSRDSGADCCPGFRGAYEQYF. The rearrangement uses TRBV15 and TRBJ2-7; D tentatively reads TRBD1 or TRBD2 (5 bases each). From germline, CDR1 is LNHNV and CDR2 YYDKDF (reference sequence). V dropped 0 bases and J dropped 2 bases, with 35 bases sitting between them. The CDR3 consists of 23 residues.

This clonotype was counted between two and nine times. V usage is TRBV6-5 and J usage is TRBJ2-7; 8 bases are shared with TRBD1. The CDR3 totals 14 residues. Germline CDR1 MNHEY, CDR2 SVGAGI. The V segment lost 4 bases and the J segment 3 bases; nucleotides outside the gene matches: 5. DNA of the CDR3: TGTGCCAGCAGTTCTGCCAGGGGGCTCTACGAGCAGTACTTC. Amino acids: CASSSARGLYEQYF.

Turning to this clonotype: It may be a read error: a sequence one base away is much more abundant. CDR3 amino acids: CACSLVEHYEQYF. CDR3 bases: TGTGCCTGCAGTTTAGTGGAACACTACGAGCAGTACTTC. The V gene is TRBV12-3 or TRBV12-4, the J gene TRBJ2-7; D remains unclear. CDR3 length: 13 residues.

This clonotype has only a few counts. This CDR3 is CASSIDSGHSYEQYF. The CDR3 DNA reads as TGTGCCAGCAGCATAGACAGCGGGCACTCCTACGAGCAGTACTTC. The V call is TRBV12-3 or TRBV12-4, the J call TRBJ2-7; maybe TRBD2 (6 bases). This CDR3 is 15 amino acids long. V was pared by 6 bases and J by 0 bases, with 15 bases between.

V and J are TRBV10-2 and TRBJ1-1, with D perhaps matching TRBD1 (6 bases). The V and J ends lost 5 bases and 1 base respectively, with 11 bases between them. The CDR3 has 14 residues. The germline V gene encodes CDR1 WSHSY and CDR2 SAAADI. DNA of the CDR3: TGCGCCAGCAGTTCACAGGGTTGGAACACTGAAGCTTTCTTT. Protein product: CASSSQGWNTEAFF.

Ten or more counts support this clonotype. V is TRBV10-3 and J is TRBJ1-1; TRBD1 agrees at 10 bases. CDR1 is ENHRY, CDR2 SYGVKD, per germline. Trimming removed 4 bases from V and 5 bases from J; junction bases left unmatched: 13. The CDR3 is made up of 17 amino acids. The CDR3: CAISGPGQGIAGTEAFF. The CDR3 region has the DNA TGTGCCATCAGTGGTCCGGGACAGGGGATCGCTGGGACTGAAGCTTTCTTT.

The CDR3, as DNA: TGTGCCAGCAGCAGGTACAGGGAGGGCGGCTACACCTTC. Translation gives CASSRYREGGYTF. The rearrangement links TRBV7-2 to TRBJ1-2; D is possibly TRBD1 (6 bases). Trimming shortened V by 5 bases and J by 8 bases, and 15 bases separated the two germline ends. The CDR3 is 13 amino acids. Looked up from germline, CDR1 is SGHTA and CDR2 is FQGNSA.

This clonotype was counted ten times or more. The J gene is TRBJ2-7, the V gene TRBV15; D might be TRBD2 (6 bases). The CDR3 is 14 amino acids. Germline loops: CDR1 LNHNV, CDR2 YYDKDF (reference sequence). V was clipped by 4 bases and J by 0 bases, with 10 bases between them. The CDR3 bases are TGTGCCACCAGCACAACTAGCCGCTCCTACGAGCAGTACTTC. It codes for CATSTTSRSYEQYF.

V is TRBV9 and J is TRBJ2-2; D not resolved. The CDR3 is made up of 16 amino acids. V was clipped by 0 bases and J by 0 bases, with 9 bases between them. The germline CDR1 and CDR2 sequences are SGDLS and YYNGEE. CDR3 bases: TGTGCCAGCAGCGTAGTGGTCAGTTCGAACACCGGGGAGCTGTTTTTT. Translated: CASSVVVSSNTGELFF. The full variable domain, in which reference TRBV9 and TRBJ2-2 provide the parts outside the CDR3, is DSGVTQTPKHLITATGQRVTLRCSPRSGDLSVYWYQQSLDQGLQFLIQYYNGEERAKGNILERFSAQQFPDLHSELNLSSLELGDSALYFCASSVVVSSNTGELFFGEGSRLTVL.

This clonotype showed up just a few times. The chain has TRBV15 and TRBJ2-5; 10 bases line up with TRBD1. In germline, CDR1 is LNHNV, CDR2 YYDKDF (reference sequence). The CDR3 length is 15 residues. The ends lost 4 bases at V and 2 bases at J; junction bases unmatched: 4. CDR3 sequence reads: CATSTGQGFQETQYF. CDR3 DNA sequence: TGTGCCACCAGCACGGGACAGGGGTTTCAAGAGACCCAGTACTTC.

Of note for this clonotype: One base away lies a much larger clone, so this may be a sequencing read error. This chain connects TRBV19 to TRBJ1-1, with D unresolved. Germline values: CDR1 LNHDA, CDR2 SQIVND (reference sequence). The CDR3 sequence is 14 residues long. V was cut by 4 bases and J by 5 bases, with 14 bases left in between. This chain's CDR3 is CASSTIQASTEAFF. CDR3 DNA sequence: TGTGCCAGTAGTACGATTCAGGCAAGTACTGAAGCTTTCTTT. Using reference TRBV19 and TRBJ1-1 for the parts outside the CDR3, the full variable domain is DGGITQSPKYLFRKEGQNVTLSCEQNLNHDAMYWYRQDPGQGLRLIYYSQIVNDFQKGDIAEGYSVSREKKESFPLTVTSAQKNPTAFYLCASSTIQASTEAFFGQGTRLTVV.

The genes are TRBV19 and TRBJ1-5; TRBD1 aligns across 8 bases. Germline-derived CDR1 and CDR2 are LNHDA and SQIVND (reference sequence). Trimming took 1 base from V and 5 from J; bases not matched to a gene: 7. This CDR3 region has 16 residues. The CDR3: CASSIALPGGYQPQHF. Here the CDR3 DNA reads TGTGCCAGTAGTATAGCCCTCCCAGGGGGCTATCAGCCCCAGCATTTT.

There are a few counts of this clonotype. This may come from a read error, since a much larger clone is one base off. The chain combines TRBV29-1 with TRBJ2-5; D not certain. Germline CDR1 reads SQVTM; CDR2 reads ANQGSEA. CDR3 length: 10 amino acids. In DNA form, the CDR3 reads TGCAGCATTTACCAAGAGACCCAGCACTTC. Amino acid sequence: CSIYQETQHF.

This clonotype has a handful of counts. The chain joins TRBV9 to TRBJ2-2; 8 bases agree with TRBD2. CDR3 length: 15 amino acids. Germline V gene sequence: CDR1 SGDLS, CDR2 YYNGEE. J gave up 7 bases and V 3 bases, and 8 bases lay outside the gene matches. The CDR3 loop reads CASSAERESSGELFF. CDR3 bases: TGTGCCAGCAGCGCTGAGCGGGAGTCTAGCGGGGAGCTGTTTTTT.

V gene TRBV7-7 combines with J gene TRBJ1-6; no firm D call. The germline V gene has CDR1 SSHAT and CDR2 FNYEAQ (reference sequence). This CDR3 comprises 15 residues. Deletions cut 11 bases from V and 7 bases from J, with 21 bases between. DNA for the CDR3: TGTGCCGACACTGCCAGCAGTGAGGGAAATTCACCCCTCCACTTT. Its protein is CADTASSEGNSPLHF.

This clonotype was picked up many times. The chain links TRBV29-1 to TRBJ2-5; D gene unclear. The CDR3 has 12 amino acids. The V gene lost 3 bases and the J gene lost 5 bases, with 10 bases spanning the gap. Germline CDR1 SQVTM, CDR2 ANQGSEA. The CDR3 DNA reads TGCAGCGTTGAGATCCAGGCTGAGACCCAGTACTTC. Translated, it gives CSVEIQAETQYF. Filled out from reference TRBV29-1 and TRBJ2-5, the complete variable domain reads SAVISQKPSRDICQRGTSLTIQCQVDSQVTMMFWYRQQPGQSLTLIATANQGSEATYESGFVIDKFPISRPNLTFSTLTVSNMSPEDSSIYLCSVEIQAETQYFGPGTRLLVL.

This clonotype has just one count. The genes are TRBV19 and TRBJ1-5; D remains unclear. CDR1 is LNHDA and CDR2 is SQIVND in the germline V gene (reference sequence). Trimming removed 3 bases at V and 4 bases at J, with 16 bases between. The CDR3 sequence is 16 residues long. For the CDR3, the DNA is TGTGCCAGTAGTATTCGGCAGGCAGGCCTGAATCAGCCCCAGCATTTT. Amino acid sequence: CASSIRQAGLNQPQHF.

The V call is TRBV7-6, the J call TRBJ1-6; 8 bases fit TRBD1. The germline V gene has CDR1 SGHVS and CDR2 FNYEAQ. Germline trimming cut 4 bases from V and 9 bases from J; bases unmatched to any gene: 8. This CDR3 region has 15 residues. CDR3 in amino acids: CASSSSQGAGSPLHF. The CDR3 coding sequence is TGTGCCAGCAGCTCCTCGCAGGGGGCAGGTTCACCCCTCCACTTT.

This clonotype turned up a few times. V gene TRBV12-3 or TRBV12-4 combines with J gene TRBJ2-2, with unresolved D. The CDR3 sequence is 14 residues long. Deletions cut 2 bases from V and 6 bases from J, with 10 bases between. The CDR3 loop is CASSLWPVAGELFF. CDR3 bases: TGTGCCAGCAGTTTATGGCCGGTTGCCGGGGAGCTGTTTTTT.

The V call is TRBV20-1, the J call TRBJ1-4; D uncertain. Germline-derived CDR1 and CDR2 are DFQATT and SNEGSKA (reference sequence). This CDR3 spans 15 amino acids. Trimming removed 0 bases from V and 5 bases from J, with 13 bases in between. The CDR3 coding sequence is TGCAGTGCTAGAGACGTAGCGGGAAAAAATGAAAAACTGTTTTTT. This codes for CSARDVAGKNEKLFF.

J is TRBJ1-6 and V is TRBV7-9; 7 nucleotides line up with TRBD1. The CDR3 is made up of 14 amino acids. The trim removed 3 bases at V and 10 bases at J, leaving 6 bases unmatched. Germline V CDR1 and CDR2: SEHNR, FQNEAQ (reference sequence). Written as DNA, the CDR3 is TGTGCCAGCAGCTTGCGACAGGGCCAATCACCCCTCCACTTT. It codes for CASSLRQGQSPLHF.

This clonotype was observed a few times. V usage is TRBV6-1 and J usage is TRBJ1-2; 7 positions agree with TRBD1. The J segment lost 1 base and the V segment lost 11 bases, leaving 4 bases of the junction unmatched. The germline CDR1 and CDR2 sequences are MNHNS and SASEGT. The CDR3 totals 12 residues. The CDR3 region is CAARDSNYGYTF. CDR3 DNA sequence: TGTGCCGCCCGGGACAGTAACTATGGCTACACCTTC.